Listed here are 26 T cell receptor beta chains from one sample, sequenced in a study of T cells after yellow fever vaccination. TCRdb processed the 5' RACE reads anew with MiXCR; each CDR3 protein has one entry. The sample lists 500,000 to 650,000 distinct CDR3 sequences, approximately 13% seen once, with 15% in the top ten. Specimen: PBMCs, collected on the day of the yellow fever booster vaccination. These TCRs come from a man in his thirties or forties who received the YFV17D yellow fever vaccine.

This clonotype was picked up a small number of times. The chain has TRBV7-9 and TRBJ2-6; D call uncertain. Looked up from germline, CDR1 is SEHNR and CDR2 is FQNEAQ (reference sequence). The CDR3 has 17 residues. V was shortened by 3 bases and J by 0 bases, with 12 bases between the two germline ends. CDR3 nucleotide sequence: TGTGCCAGCAGCTTCTACGATCCAAACTCTGGGGCCAACGTCCTGACTTTC. Translated: CASSFYDPNSGANVLTF. The variable domain in full, completed from reference TRBV7-9 and TRBJ2-6, reads DTGVSQNPRHKITKRGQNVTFRCDPISEHNRLYWYRQTLGQGPEFLTYFQNEAQLEKSRLLSDRFSAERPKGSFSTLEIQRTEQGDSAMYLCASSFYDPNSGANVLTFGAGSRLTVL.

The chain carries TRBV20-1 and TRBJ2-2, with 10 bases fitting TRBD1. Germline CDR1 reads DFQATT; CDR2 reads SNEGSKA (reference sequence). V was clipped by 6 bases and J by 4 bases; unmatched bases: 8. The CDR3 covers 15 residues. CDR3: CSAATGTGVTGELFF. The CDR3 DNA reads TGCAGTGCCGCCACCGGGACAGGGGTCACCGGGGAGCTGTTTTTT.

This clonotype was counted a few times. The V and J genes are TRBV25-1 and TRBJ2-7; 10 positions match TRBD1. V lost 0 bases, J lost 7 bases, and 6 bases stayed unmatched. The CDR3 covers 15 residues. Germline V gene data show CDR1 as MGHDK and CDR2 as SYGVNS. This chain's CDR3 is CASSEYRQGAWEQYF. As DNA, the CDR3 is TGTGCCAGCAGTGAATATAGACAGGGGGCGTGGGAGCAGTACTTC.

This clonotype was picked up a small number of times. J is TRBJ2-2 and V is TRBV5-8; perhaps TRBD2 as D (6 bases). V lost 4 bases and J 4 bases, leaving 14 bases between the germline ends. This CDR3 region has 15 residues. In germline, CDR1 is SGHTS, CDR2 YDEGEE. CDR3 region: CASSPGGESTGELFF. In DNA, the CDR3 is TGTGCCAGCAGCCCGGGCGGGGAGAGCACCGGGGAGCTGTTTTTT. Together with reference TRBV5-8 and TRBJ2-2, the CDR3 gives the full variable domain: EAGVTQSPTHLIKTRGQQATLRCSPISGHTSVYWYQQALGLGLQFLLWYDEGEERNRGNFPPRFSGRQFPNYSSELNVNALELEDSALYLCASSPGGESTGELFFGEGSRLTVL.

The CDR3 spells CATRQGGRTEAFF. The CDR3 DNA reads as TGTGCCACAAGACAGGGGGGGAGGACTGAAGCTTTCTTT. This chain links TRBV6-1 with TRBJ1-1; 9 nucleotides agree with TRBD1. V shed 10 bases, J shed 5 bases, and the junction held 8 bases outside the gene matches. This CDR3 has 13 residues. Germline CDR1 and CDR2: MNHNS and SASEGT.

This clonotype was detected a few times. The V and J genes are TRBV19 and TRBJ2-7; possible D gene TRBD1, 6 bases. V lost 9 bases and J 2 bases, leaving 17 bases between the germline ends. Looked up from germline, CDR1 is LNHDA and CDR2 is SQIVND (reference sequence). There are 14 residues in the CDR3. The chain's CDR3 is CARGDTGTTYEQYF. As DNA, the CDR3 is TGTGCCAGGGGGGACACCGGGACAACCTACGAGCAGTACTTC.

The chain has TRBV5-1 and TRBJ2-2, with TRBD2 as a possible D gene (6 bases). V lost 2 bases, J lost 4 bases, and 12 bases lay in between. Germline V CDR1 and CDR2: SGHRS, YFSETQ. This CDR3 is 15 amino acids long. Here the CDR3 DNA reads TGCGCCAGCAGCTTAACGGGAGAAATCACCGGGGAGCTGTTTTTT. Amino acid sequence: CASSLTGEITGELFF.

The chain links TRBV29-1 to TRBJ1-4; D is uncertain. This CDR3 is built from 14 residues. Deletions cut 4 bases from V and 7 bases from J, with 16 bases between. The germline V gene encodes CDR1 SQVTM and CDR2 ANQGSEA. Here the CDR3 reads CSVALDLGGEKLFF. The CDR3 nucleotides read TGCAGCGTTGCCCTGGACCTCGGAGGTGAAAAACTGTTTTTT.

V usage is TRBV25-1 and J usage is TRBJ2-5; unclear D gene. Germline lookup yields CDR1 MGHDK and CDR2 SYGVNS. V was trimmed by 4 bases and J by 5 bases, leaving 14 bases between them. The length of the CDR3 is 14 residues. The CDR3 loop reads CASSGSNPRETQYF. The CDR3 nucleotides read TGTGCCAGCAGTGGTAGCAACCCCAGGGAGACCCAGTACTTC. The complete variable domain, with remaining parts taken from reference TRBV25-1 and TRBJ2-5, reads EADIYQTPRYLVIGTGKKITLECSQTMGHDKMYWYQQDPGMELHLIHYSYGVNSTEKGDLSSESTVSRIRTEHFPLTLESARPSHTSQYLCASSGSNPRETQYFGPGTRLLVL.

J is TRBJ2-7 and V is TRBV4-3; possibly TRBD1 or TRBD2 for D (6 bases each). The CDR3 totals 14 residues. Germline V CDR1 and CDR2: LGHNA, YSLEER. V was pared by 2 bases and J by 2 bases, with 10 bases between. DNA of the CDR3: TGCGCCAGCAGCCAACGTGGGGGGCCCTACGAGCAGTACTTC. It yields the protein CASSQRGGPYEQYF.

The V gene is TRBV15, the J gene TRBJ2-2; perhaps TRBD1 as D (6 bases). Per the germline V gene, CDR1 is LNHNV and CDR2 is YYDKDF (reference sequence). Trimming left V 7 bases short and J 2 bases short, with 14 bases between. CDR3 length: 15 amino acids. CDR3 in amino acids: CATNKGGVNTGELFF. CDR3 in DNA: TGTGCCACCAACAAAGGGGGAGTCAACACCGGGGAGCTGTTTTTT.

The CDR3: CASSQQGLASYEQYF. The DNA of the CDR3 is TGCGCCAGCAGCCAGCAGGGACTAGCCTCCTACGAGCAGTACTTC. The chain links TRBV4-3 to TRBJ2-7; 9 positions agree with TRBD2. The CDR3 is made up of 15 amino acids. The V and J ends lost 3 bases and 0 bases, in that order; junction bases with no gene match: 3. CDR1 LGHNA and CDR2 YSLEER come from the germline V gene.

The CDR3 loop is CASSYSAGLAFMDTQYF. The CDR3 coding sequence is TGTGCCAGCAGTTATTCGGCGGGACTAGCGTTCATGGATACGCAGTATTTT. The chain joins TRBV6-5 to TRBJ2-3, with TRBD2 matching over 10 bases. The CDR3 totals 17 residues. Trimming took 3 bases from V and 6 from J; bases not matched to a gene: 12. CDR1 is MNHEY, CDR2 SVGAGI, per germline.

This clonotype was seen a few times. The chain carries TRBV7-2 and TRBJ1-2; D gene uncertain. CDR3 length: 13 residues. Germline V CDR1 and CDR2: SGHTA, FQGNSA. V was cut by 1 base and J by 4 bases, with 7 bases left in between. The CDR3 sequence is CASSLVDSYGYTF. The CDR3 DNA follows: TGTGCCAGCAGCTTAGTAGACTCCTATGGCTACACCTTC.

There are many counts of this clonotype. V and J are TRBV6-2 or TRBV6-3 and TRBJ2-1, with TRBD2 matching over 10 bases. The germline gives CDR1 MNHEY, CDR2 SVGEGT. V lost 5 bases to trimming and J lost 5 bases; unmatched junction nucleotides: 9. The CDR3 length is 16 residues. CDR3 nucleotides: TGTGCCAGCAGTCCCCCGGCTAGCGGGAGCCACAATGAGCAGTTCTTC. This codes for CASSPPASGSHNEQFF.

The table lists this clonotype with a few counts. V gene TRBV7-6 combines with J gene TRBJ2-1, with TRBD2 identical over 7 bases. Germline loops: CDR1 SGHVS, CDR2 FNYEAQ. This CDR3 has 13 amino acids. V lost 8 bases to trimming and J lost 5 bases; unmatched junction nucleotides: 6. This CDR3 reads CASASGLHNEQFF. In DNA, the CDR3 is TGTGCCAGCGCTTCGGGACTACACAATGAGCAGTTCTTC.

Many counts were recorded for this clonotype. This chain joins TRBV29-1 and TRBJ2-3, with 8 bases lining up with TRBD2. This CDR3 is 14 amino acids long. Per germline, CDR1 SQVTM and CDR2 ANQGSEA. V gave up 6 bases and J gave up 3 bases; unmatched junction bases: 8. The CDR3, as DNA: TGCAGCGTACCGGGACTAGTGGGAACAGATACGCAGTATTTT. Translation: CSVPGLVGTDTQYF.

This clonotype was found a few times. V and J are TRBV7-9 and TRBJ1-2; D gene ambiguous. CDR3 length equals 14 residues. V gave up 8 bases and J gave up 3 bases, with 16 bases separating them. CDR1 and CDR2 from the germline V gene are SEHNR and FQNEAQ (reference sequence). CDR3 nucleotides: TGTGCCAGCGGCCCTCTCCCTGTTCACTATGGCTACACCTTC. Protein: CASGPLPVHYGYTF.

This sequence joins TRBV11-2 and TRBJ2-1; D is uncertain. The ends were cut back, 2 bases at V and 4 bases at J, with 12 bases in the middle. CDR1 is SGHAT, CDR2 FQNNGV, per germline. CDR3 length: 15 amino acids. The CDR3 loop is CASSLKLPRYNEQFF. DNA of the CDR3: TGTGCCAGCAGCTTAAAATTGCCCCGGTACAATGAGCAGTTCTTC.

This clonotype was seen more than once but under ten times. V and J are TRBV20-1 and TRBJ2-7; a weak D match, TRBD2 (6 bases). Trimming removed 6 bases from V and 5 bases from J, with 20 bases in between. The CDR3 spans 14 residues. Germline CDR1 and CDR2: DFQATT and SNEGSKA (reference sequence). The CDR3 here is CSAVIPGLTDEQYF. The CDR3 DNA sequence: TGCAGTGCCGTTATTCCGGGACTGACAGACGAGCAGTACTTC.

V is TRBV19 and J is TRBJ1-2, with 7 bases that match TRBD1. The V segment lost 4 bases and the J segment 7 bases; nucleotides outside the gene matches: 9. The CDR3 covers 14 residues. Germline V gives CDR1 LNHDA, CDR2 SQIVND (reference sequence). DNA of the CDR3: TGTGCCAGTAGTACCAATGGAGGGGGCCCTGGCTACACCTTC. Translated: CASSTNGGGPGYTF.

There are a few counts of this clonotype. This sequence joins TRBV4-2 and TRBJ2-1; 8 nucleotides align to TRBD2. This CDR3 is 15 amino acids long. Germline V gene sequence: CDR1 LGHNA, CDR2 YNFKEQ. Trimming took 1 base from V and 6 from J; bases not matched to a gene: 5. The CDR3 here is CASSQGALAGNEQFF. The CDR3 DNA sequence: TGTGCCAGCAGCCAAGGTGCGCTAGCGGGCAATGAGCAGTTCTTC.

This clonotype has more than one count but fewer than ten. V usage is TRBV28 and J usage is TRBJ2-7; a possible D gene is TRBD2 (6 bases). Germline loops: CDR1 MDHEN, CDR2 SYDVKM. CDR3 size: 11 residues. V was clipped by 10 bases and J by 6 bases, with 13 bases between them. The CDR3 DNA sequence: TGTGCCACCCGGAGGGTGAGCGAGCAGTACTTC. Translating it yields CATRRVSEQYF.

The CDR3 loop reads CSVEAWGQGGSYEQYF. CDR3 nucleotides: TGCAGCGTTGAAGCCTGGGGACAGGGAGGCTCCTACGAGCAGTACTTC. This chain connects TRBV29-1 to TRBJ2-7, with 9 nucleotides matching TRBD1. V lost 1 base, J lost 0 bases, and 7 bases stayed unmatched. The CDR3 sequence is 16 residues long. Per the germline V gene, CDR1 is SQVTM and CDR2 is ANQGSEA.

The CDR3 nucleotides are TGTGCCTGGAGAGACTATGACAGATCTGGGGCCAACGTCCTGACTTTC. Residues: CAWRDYDRSGANVLTF. The chain recombines TRBV30 with TRBJ2-6; perhaps D is TRBD1 or TRBD2 (5 bases each). Germline-derived CDR1 and CDR2 are GTSNPN and SVGIG (reference sequence). This CDR3 has 16 residues. Trimming took off 3 bases at V and 1 base at J, with 13 bases between the two ends.

J is TRBJ2-7 and V is TRBV20-1; maybe TRBD2 (6 bases). There are 12 residues in the CDR3. Germline V gives CDR1 DFQATT, CDR2 SNEGSKA (reference sequence). V was trimmed by 3 bases and J by 5 bases, leaving 11 bases between them. CDR3 DNA: TGCAGTGCTAGGACCGGGAGCCACGAGCAGTACTTC. As protein: CSARTGSHEQYF.